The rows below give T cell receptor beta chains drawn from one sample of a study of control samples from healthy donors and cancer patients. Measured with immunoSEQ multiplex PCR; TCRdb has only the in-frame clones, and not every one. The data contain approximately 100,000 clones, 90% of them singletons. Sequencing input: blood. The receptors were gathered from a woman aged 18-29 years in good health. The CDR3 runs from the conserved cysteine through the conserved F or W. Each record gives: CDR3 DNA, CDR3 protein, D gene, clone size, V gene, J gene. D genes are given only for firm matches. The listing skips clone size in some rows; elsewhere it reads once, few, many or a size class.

TGTGCCAGCAGCTTAGATATCCTAGCGGGCCCAGAGGAGCAGTTCTTC,CASSLDILAGPEEQFF,TRBD2,once,TRBV11-2,TRBJ2-1
TGTGCCAGTAGTATAGAGGGTACCCACAATCAGCCCCAGCATTTT,CASSIEGTHNQPQHF,-,-,TRBV19,TRBJ1-5
TGTGCCAGTAGTATAGATTGGGACACCGGGGAGCTGTTTTTT,CASSIDWDTGELFF,-,-,TRBV19,TRBJ2-2
TGTGCCAGCAGTTACTCCTCCCAGAAGAATTCACCCCTCCACTTT,CASSYSSQKNSPLHF,-,-,TRBV6-6,TRBJ1-6
TGTGCCAGCGGCGACCTCAACCCCAGGGGCTACACCTTC,CASGDLNPRGYTF,-,-,TRBV5-8,TRBJ1-2
TGTGCCAGCAGACCAGGGATCACAGATACGCAGTATTTT,CASRPGITDTQYF,-,-,TRBV6-5,TRBJ2-3
TGTGCCAGCAGTTGGGGGACAAATCAGCCCCAGCATTTT,CASSWGTNQPQHF,-,-,TRBV27,TRBJ1-5
TGTGCCAGCAGTGAATCCCGCGGGAACTATGGCTACACCTTC,CASSESRGNYGYTF,-,-,TRBV6-1,TRBJ1-2
TGCAGCGTGTCAAGGGGAGTAGGAAACACCATATATTTT,CSVSRGVGNTIYF,-,-,TRBV29-1,TRBJ1-3
TGTGCCAGCAGTTACCGGGAGGGAGGCACTGAAGCTTTCTTT,CASSYREGGTEAFF,-,once,TRBV6-5,TRBJ1-1
TGTGCCAGCAGTTTGGCTTCCAGCGATGTTAGCACAGATACGCAGTATTTT,CASSLASSDVSTDTQYF,-,-,TRBV27,TRBJ2-3
TGTGCCAGCAGCTTGGGGTCCTCCTACGAGCAGTACTTC,CASSLGSSYEQYF,-,-,TRBV5-6,TRBJ2-7
TGTGCCAGCAGCTTAGGGGCGAGCACTGAAGCTTTCTTT,CASSLGASTEAFF,-,-,TRBV7-9,TRBJ1-1
TGTGCCAGTAGTGAACTAGCGGGGGGGCCAGATACGCAGTATTTT,CASSELAGGPDTQYF,TRBD2,once,TRBV6-1,TRBJ2-3
TGCGCCAGCAGCAAAGGGGGAGTCGGAGACGGCTATGGCTACACCTTC,CASSKGGVGDGYGYTF,-,-,TRBV4-1,TRBJ1-2
TGTGCCAGCAGCTTTCCGGGACGGGACTACGAGCAGTACTTC,CASSFPGRDYEQYF,-,-,TRBV5-4,TRBJ2-7
TGTGCCAGCAGTGAAAGCGAGAACACTGAAGCTTTCTTT,CASSESENTEAFF,-,-,TRBV6-1,TRBJ1-1
TGTGCCAGCAGCTTGGAACAGGCGGACACTGAAGCTTTCTTT,CASSLEQADTEAFF,-,-,TRBV5-4,TRBJ1-1
TGTGCCAGCAGCTCCGGAGACCAAGAGACCCAGTACTTC,CASSSGDQETQYF,-,-,TRBV7-9,TRBJ2-5
TGCGCCAGCAGCCCGAGGGACGGGAACACTGAAGCTTTCTTT,CASSPRDGNTEAFF,-,once,TRBV4-1,TRBJ1-1
TGTGCCAGCAGCTTAGACCACTACAATGAGCAGTTCTTC,CASSLDHYNEQFF,-,once,TRBV7-9,TRBJ2-1
TGTGCCAGCAGCTTGGACGGGGCTGGGACTGAAGCTTTCTTT,CASSLDGAGTEAFF,-,-,TRBV7-2,TRBJ1-1
TGTGCCAGCAGCTTTATTAGCGGGGCGTCCTACGAGCAGTACTTC,CASSFISGASYEQYF,TRBD2,once,TRBV7-9,TRBJ2-7
TGTGCCAGCAGTGAAAATCCAGGGGTTAATTCACCCCTCCACTTT,CASSENPGVNSPLHF,-,-,TRBV6-1,TRBJ1-6
TGCGCCAGCAGCCAAGAGTCGGGGGCTAAAGCTTTCTTT,CASSQESGAKAFF,-,-,TRBV4-1,TRBJ1-1